The source of this TCR beta chain is a study of blood T cells in healthy people across ages. Study observations and caveats: Getting older went along with TCR beta diversity per million T cells dropping roughly linearly.

This clonotype has just a few counts. What it binds is not known. A J-beta primer mix and a sample-barcoded 5' primer were used in a second PCR of roughly 6 to 11 cycles. Each CDR3 protein gets one entry after TCRdb re-called the 5' RACE reads with MiXCR. The sample has some 1.6 million distinct CDR3 sequences; about 35% are singletons. The V gene end was trimmed by 6 bases and the J gene end by 6 bases; junction bases not matched to a gene: 3. The CDR3 consists of 13 residues. Germline V gene data show CDR1 as MGHRA and CDR2 as YSYEKL. This TCR came from a woman under 40 in good health. Sequencing was carried out using blood. This chain links TRBV4-1 with TRBJ2-3; 10 bases are shared with TRBD1. CDR3 in DNA: TGCGCCAGCAGAGACAGGGGGCTGGATACGCAGTATTTT. This translates into CASRDRGLDTQYF.